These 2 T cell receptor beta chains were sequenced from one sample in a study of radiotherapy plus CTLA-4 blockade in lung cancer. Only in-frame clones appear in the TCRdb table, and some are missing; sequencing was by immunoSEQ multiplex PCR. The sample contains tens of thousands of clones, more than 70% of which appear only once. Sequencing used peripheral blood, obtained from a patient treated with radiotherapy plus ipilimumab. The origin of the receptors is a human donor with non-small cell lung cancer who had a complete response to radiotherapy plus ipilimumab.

The CDR3 DNA is TGTGCCAGTAGAGCTGAGGGATACCGATGGAGTCGTCAGCCCCAGCATTTT. This codes for CASRAEGYRWSRQPQHF. The gene calls are TRBV19 and TRBJ1-5, with D unclear. The germline gives CDR1 LNHDA, CDR2 SQIVND (reference sequence). The CDR3 runs 17 residues. The germline V and J ends were trimmed by 6 bases and 6 bases, with 24 bases remaining between them.

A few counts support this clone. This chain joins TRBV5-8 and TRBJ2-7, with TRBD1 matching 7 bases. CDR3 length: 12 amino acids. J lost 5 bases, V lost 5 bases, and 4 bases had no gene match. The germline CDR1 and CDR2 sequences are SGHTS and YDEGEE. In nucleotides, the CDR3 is TGTGCCAGCAGTTCCCAGGGGGACGAGCAGTACTTC. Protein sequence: CASSSQGDEQYF.